Below, 7 T cell receptor beta chains from the same sample are listed, as sequenced in a study of T cells in women clearing cervical HPV infection. The assay was immunoSEQ multiplex PCR, and TCRdb's table has in-frame clones only and misses some. The sample's table shows some 50,000 clones. Sequencing was done on a sample of blood buffy coat. The source of these receptors is a woman aged 18 to 69 with a cervical HPV16 infection that either progressed to CIN3+ or cleared (not recorded which).

Of note for this clone: The read ends 3 residues early relative to the CDR3; the germline J gene fills the gap. J is TRBJ1-2 and V is TRBV6-1; TRBD1 matches at 8 bases. Germline loops: CDR1 MNHNS, CDR2 SASEGT. CDR3 length equals 14 residues. The sequenced CDR3 bases are TGTGCCAGCAGTGACAGGGGGCATTCGGGCGAC. It yields the protein CASSDRGHSGD. The full CDR3 reads CASSDRGHSGDYTF.

The CDR3 DNA, read in part, is TGTGCCAGTAGTTTTGGACAGAGCAATCAGCCG. This encodes CASSFGQSNQP. Given in full, the CDR3 is CASSFGQSNQPQYF. The chain joins TRBV19 to TRBJ2-3; perhaps TRBD1 as D (6 bases). The CDR3 is cut off 3 residues early in the read; its end comes from the germline J gene. This CDR3 contains 14 residues. Germline CDR1 is LNHDA and CDR2 is SQIVND (reference sequence). Supplemented by reference TRBV19 and TRBJ2-3, the full variable domain reads DGGITQSPKYLFRKEGQNVTLSCEQNLNHDAMYWYRQDPGQGLRLIYYSQIVNDFQKGDIAEGYSVSREKKESFPLTVTSAQKNPTAFYLCASSFGQSNQPQYFGPGTRLTVL.

Points on this clone: The CDR3 end lies 3 residues beyond the end of the read and is filled in from the germline J gene. This sequence joins TRBV6-2 or TRBV6-3 and TRBJ2-4; TRBD2 might be the D (6 bases). Looked up from germline, CDR1 is MNHEY and CDR2 is SVGEGT. There are 14 residues in the CDR3. CDR3 bases read: TGTGCCAGCAGTTACGGAGGGCAGAATCAGCCT. Translating gives CASSYGGQNQP. The full CDR3 reads CASSYGGQNQPQYF.

With respect to this clone: The read halts 3 residues ahead of the CDR3 end, with the missing end drawn from the germline J gene. The gene calls are TRBV18 and TRBJ2-7; D call uncertain. V was cut by 3 bases and J by 2 bases, with 17 bases left in between. CDR3 size: 16 residues. CDR1 is KGHSH, CDR2 LQKENI, per germline. The CDR3: CASSPNRGSSPYEQYF. CDR3 DNA, as far as it was read: TGTGCCAGCTCACCTAACAGAGGTTCCTCCCCCTACGAG.

In regard to this clone: Coverage ceases 3 residues before the CDR3 finishes, and the germline J gene fills in the end. The chain has TRBV7-3 and TRBJ2-1; D possibly corresponds to TRBD2 (6 bases). The germline V gene has CDR1 SGHTA and CDR2 FQGTGA. V was cut by 5 bases and J by 1 base, with 12 bases left in between. This CDR3 contains 15 residues. The CDR3 reads CASSVAAQSYNEQFF. The sequenced part of the CDR3 DNA is TGTGCCAGCAGCGTAGCGGCACAATCCTACAATGAG. Supplemented by reference TRBV7-3 and TRBJ2-1, the full variable domain reads GAGVSQTPSNKVTEKGKYVELRCDPISGHTALYWYRQSLGQGPEFLIYFQGTGAADDSGLPNDRFFAVRPEGSVSTLKIQRTERGDSAVYLCASSVAAQSYNEQFFGPGTRLTVL.

Details on this clone: The read comes to an end 3 residues before the CDR3 does, leaving the germline J gene to fill in the end. The chain employs TRBV7-8 and TRBJ2-7; 8 bases fit TRBD2. Germline V gene lookup returns CDR1 SGHVS and CDR2 FQNEAQ. Trimming cost V 0 bases and J 4 bases; bases outside gene matches: 11. The CDR3 totals 17 residues. The chain's CDR3 is CASSLATSAGAIYEQYF. Incomplete CDR3 DNA: TGTGCCAGCAGCTTAGCGACTAGCGCGGGGGCGATATACGAG.

With respect to this clone: Read sequence stops 3 residues before the CDR3 end, and the germline J gene provides the missing end. V gene TRBV28 combines with J gene TRBJ2-7; possible D gene TRBD2, 6 bases. Germline V lookup: CDR1 MDHEN, CDR2 SYDVKM. The length of the CDR3 is 15 residues. V was shortened by 5 bases and J by 6 bases, with 20 bases between the two germline ends. The DNA read from the CDR3 is TGTGCCAGCAGTACCACTTACGGGACTTTCCTCGAG. Amino acid sequence: CASSTTYGTFLE. The whole CDR3 region reads CASSTTYGTFLEQYF.